This TCR beta chain was sequenced in a study of chemoradiotherapy in HPV16-positive cancers (dated by TCRdb to between 2021 and 2024). In terms of the full investigation: Candidate HPV-specific T-cell clones and common TCR motifs were defined by functional T-cell assays performed on cells from a couple of HPV16-positive patients. The study asked whether T-cell immunity to the HPV oncoproteins E6 and E7 changes during chemoradiotherapy and whether this immunity affects survival. The candidate HPV-specific TCRs and motifs were then tracked in TCR repertoires from around 86 patients with HPV-related cancers.

Repertoires were sampled multiple times during chemoradiotherapy, which allowed clonal expansion in the tumor microenvironment to be followed. Findings and caveats that apply to the study as a whole: In HPV16-positive patients, expansion of HPV-responsive T cells during chemoradiotherapy was found to be associated with improved recurrence-free survival. Expansion of candidate HPV-specific clones and E7-related TCR motifs was observed in the tumor microenvironment during treatment, whereas no such expansion was observed for non-HPV-specific T cells. The functional definition of HPV-specific T cells was derived from only a couple of HPV16-positive patients, and the survival association was reported for HPV16-positive patients.

The library was obtained by the immunoSEQ multiplex PCR assay. As stored in TCRdb, this immuneACCESS dataset retains in-frame rearrangements with V and J assigned. A fraction of the clones does not appear; measured against another copy, unresolved V genes explain less than half of the discrepancy, and the remainder lacks a known reason. Here the sample has around 5,000 clones; roughly 80% occur a single time. The ten largest clones take up around two fifths of the sample. Note on this clone: Its antigen specificity is not known. Base qualities are not provided; no much larger clone lies one nucleotide away.

CDR1 and CDR2 are read off the germline V gene as SNHLY and FYNNEI. Including the terminal cysteine and phenylalanine, the CDR3 comprises 15 residues. Just CDR3 DNA is preserved here, 45 bases in frame from base 1. Trimming accounts for 4 bases at V and 6 bases at J, while the number of junction bases matched to no gene is 8. The clonotype was recovered from a human donor with HPV-associated anogenital cancer. The receptor chain draws on TRBV2 and TRBJ2-2; 7 middle bases align to TRBD1. The sample was collected from a patient who underwent chemoradiotherapy. The DNA is TGTGCCAGCAGTGGGGGACAGCTACTCCCCGGGGAGCTGTTTTTT. The translation is CASSGGQLLPGELFF.